The present T cell receptor beta chain was sequenced within a study of T-cell reconstitution after alpha-beta-depleted transplantation in children. Concerning this clonotype itself: Its antigen is currently unknown.

TCRbeta library preparation incorporated unique molecular identifiers. TCRdb analysed the PCR reads with MiXCR anew, one entry per CDR3 protein. Of about 640,000 distinct CDR3 sequences listed, 10% to 15% are singletons. Study findings and constraints: Reports say that about two months after transplant, the alpha-beta T cells came out of several hundred graft clones that had expanded. Surviving recipient cells, namely T cells and thymic progenitors, were the source of high day-60 TCRbeta diversity in some patients.

CDR1 and CDR2 from the germline V gene are SGHKS and YYEKEE (reference sequence). CDR3 length: 15 residues. Deletions cut 0 bases from V and 9 bases from J, with 16 bases between. The rearrangement joins TRBV5-5 to TRBJ2-1; no clear D. The receptor's source is a male patient younger than 18 who had a stem cell transplant for acute myeloid leukemia, so the T cells may come from the graft donor. Here the sequenced sample was PBMCs, mostly from graft donor cells, taken 360 days after TCRalphabeta/CD19-depleted stem cell transplant. The CDR3 region is CASSLAIVRQGEQFF. The CDR3 DNA reads TGTGCCAGCAGCTTGGCGATAGTTAGGCAAGGTGAGCAGTTCTTC.